This TCR beta chain was sequenced during a study of blood T cell repertoires in COVID-19 (dated by TCRdb to the early 2020s). In terms of the full investigation: The collaborator samples originated in the United States, Italy and Spain and spanned the acute and convalescent phases of COVID-19. The material from the prospective study consisted of cDNA or gDNA derived from T cells, B-cell-depleted T cells, or PBMCs. Deeply sampled blood TCRbeta repertoires from subjects exposed to, actively infected with, or recovered from COVID-19 were included in the dataset. The repertoires were made available in a free public database intended to serve as a resource for research on the immune response to SARS-CoV-2. The samples were drawn from two sources: the first 160 participants of the ongoing ImmuneRACE study, and 1,200 or so subjects contributed by 6 global collaborators. A de-identified subject ID, COVID-19 status, age in years and sex were almost always included in the sample metadata. Where available, HLA class I and class II types were taken from metadata supplied by the sample provider and were not determined by assay-based typing.

The immunoSEQ Assay, a bias-controlled multiplex PCR, was used to amplify TCRbeta CDR3 regions from genomic DNA. In the authors' own workflow: The number of nucleated cells in each sample was estimated from the amplification of reference gene primers within the assay. Sequence reads were collapsed and filtered to measure the absolute abundance of every unique TCRbeta CDR3 rearrangement. For each sample, productive Simpson clonality was calculated as the square root of Simpson's diversity index across productive rearrangements. TCRdb obtained this table from immuneACCESS and retained in-frame rearrangements with V and J assigned. These tables miss some clones; where compared with another copy, unresolved V genes account for less than half of the shortfall, and the remainder is unexplained. V, J and clone size are taken as reported in that table, and D and trimming were inferred from the DNA itself. The sample table lists around 270,000 clones, around four fifths of them with a count of one. The ten largest clones add up to 4% to 4.5% of the sample.

Study-wide findings and limitations: The amount of clinical and demographic metadata varied by source and participant and was provided uncurated.

Each collaborating institution followed its own protocols to collect whole blood in K2EDTA tubes. For TCRbeta analysis, collaborators shipped samples as frozen whole blood, isolated PBMCs, or DNA extracted from either of those sample types. For this clone: Its target antigen remains unknown. Base quality data are lacking; no much larger clone is found one base away.

A distance of 9 bases separates the germline ends of V and J, which lose 0 bases and 12 bases respectively. Including the terminal cysteine and phenylalanine, the CDR3 comprises 12 residues. Only CDR3 DNA is held: 36 bases, read in frame from base 1. Sequences KGHSH (CDR1) and LQKENI (CDR2) are obtained from the germline V gene. The receptor chain draws on TRBV18 and TRBJ2-1; the best D guess is TRBD1, with 5 bases matching. What was sequenced was peripheral blood. This receptor was identified in a man between 60 and 70 years old with acute or convalescent COVID-19. The DNA reads as follows: TGTGCCAGCTCACCACCGGCAGGGCCGCAGTTCTTC. This translates into CASSPPAGPQFF.